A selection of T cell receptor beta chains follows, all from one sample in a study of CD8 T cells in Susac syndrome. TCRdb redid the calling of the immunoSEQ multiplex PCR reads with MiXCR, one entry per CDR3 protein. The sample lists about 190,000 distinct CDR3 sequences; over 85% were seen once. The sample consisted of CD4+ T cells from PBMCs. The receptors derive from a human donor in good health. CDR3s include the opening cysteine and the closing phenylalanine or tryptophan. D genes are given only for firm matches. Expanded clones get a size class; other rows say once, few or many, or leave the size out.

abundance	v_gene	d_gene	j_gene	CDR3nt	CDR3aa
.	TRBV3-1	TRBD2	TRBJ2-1	TGTGCCAGCAGCCAAGTTTCGAGCGGGGGTTACAATGAGCAGTTCTTC	CASSQVSSGGYNEQFF
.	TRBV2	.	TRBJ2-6	TGTGCCAGCAATACCGGACAGTCCCGCTCTGGGGCCAACGTCCTGACTTTC	CASNTGQSRSGANVLTF
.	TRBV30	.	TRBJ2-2	TGTGCCTGGAGTGTAGGTCTGGGATCCCGGACCGGGGAGCTGTTTTTT	CAWSVGLGSRTGELFF
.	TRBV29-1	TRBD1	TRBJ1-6	TGCAGCGTCATAGACAGGGTCGGCTCCTATAATTCACCCCTCCACTTT	CSVIDRVGSYNSPLHF
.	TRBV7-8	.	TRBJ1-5	TGTGCCAGCAGCTTCTCACAGAATCAGCCCCAGCATTTT	CASSFSQNQPQHF
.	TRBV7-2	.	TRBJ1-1	TGTGCCAGCAGCTCGCAGAGGGAAACTGAAGCTTTCTTT	CASSSQRETEAFF
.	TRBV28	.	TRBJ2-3	TGTGCCAGCAGTGGGCGAGGGAGCGGTCTCACAGATACGCAGTATTTT	CASSGRGSGLTDTQYF
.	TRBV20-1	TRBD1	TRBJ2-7	TGCAGTGCTTCTCTGACAGGGGGCGAAGAGCAGTACTTC	CSASLTGGEEQYF
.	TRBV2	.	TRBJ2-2	TGTGCCAGCAGTGTTGAATACACCGGGGAGCTGTTTTTT	CASSVEYTGELFF
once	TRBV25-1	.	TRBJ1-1	TGTGCCAGCAGTGCCCACAGTTTCAGACAAGCTTTCTTT	CASSAHSFRQAFF
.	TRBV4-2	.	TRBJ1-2	TGTGCCAGCAGCCAAAGGAGCGTGGGCAGGACCTATGGCTACACCTTC	CASSQRSVGRTYGYTF
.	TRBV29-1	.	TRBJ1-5	TGCAGCATTTCACAGGGAGTCAGTCAGCCCCAGCATTTT	CSISQGVSQPQHF
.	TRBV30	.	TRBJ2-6	TGTGCCTGGGGGCCATTTGGTCCCTCTGGGGCCAACGTCCTGACTTTC	CAWGPFGPSGANVLTF
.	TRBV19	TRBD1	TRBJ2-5	TGTGCCAGTAGTGCAAGGCGGACAGGGGGTGGCCAAGAGACCCAGTACTTC	CASSARRTGGGQETQYF
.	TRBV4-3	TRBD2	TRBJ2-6	TGCGCCAGCAGCCGGTGGGATGGTAGCGGGGGCAGCTCTGGGGCCAACGTCCTGACTTTC	CASSRWDGSGGSSGANVLTF
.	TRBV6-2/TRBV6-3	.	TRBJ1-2	TGTGCCAGCAGAAGGGGGTGGAACTATGGCTACACCTTC	CASRRGWNYGYTF
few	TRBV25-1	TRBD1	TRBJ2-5	TGTGCCACCGCCGACTCCACAGGGGTCGAAGAGACCCAGTACTTC	CATADSTGVEETQYF
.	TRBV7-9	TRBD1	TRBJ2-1	TGTGCCAGCACCCTGGGGGCAGGGGGCAGCTACAATGAGCAGTTCTTC	CASTLGAGGSYNEQFF
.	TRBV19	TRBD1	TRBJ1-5	TGTGCCAGTAGGGACAGGGGCCGGGGCAATCAGCCCCAGCATTTT	CASRDRGRGNQPQHF
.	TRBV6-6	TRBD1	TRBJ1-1	TGTGCCAGCAAGAACGGGCAGGGGGGGACTGAAGCTTTCTTT	CASKNGQGGTEAFF
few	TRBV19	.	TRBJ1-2	TGTGCCAGTAGTGTACGGGGCTATGGCTACACCTTC	CASSVRGYGYTF
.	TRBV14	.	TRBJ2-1	TGTGCCAGCAGCCGGGGACTGGGTACCTACAATGAGCAGTTCTTC	CASSRGLGTYNEQFF
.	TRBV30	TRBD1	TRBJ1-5	TGTGCCCTATCTAGGGGGGACAGGGACCAACAGCCCCAGCATTTT	CALSRGDRDQQPQHF
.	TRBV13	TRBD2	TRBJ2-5	TGTGCCAGCAGCCCCGGGACTAGCGGGGCCCAAGAGACCCAGTACTTC	CASSPGTSGAQETQYF
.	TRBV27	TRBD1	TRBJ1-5	TGTGCCAGCAGACGACAGGGGGGACAGCCCCAGCATTTT	CASRRQGGQPQHF
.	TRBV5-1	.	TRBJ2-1	TGCGCCAGCAGCGGCAAGGGACTTGCCGGGACCAATGAGCAGTTCTTC	CASSGKGLAGTNEQFF
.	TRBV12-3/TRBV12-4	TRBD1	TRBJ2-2	TGTGCCAGCAGTTTACTTGGACAGGGAGGCACCGGGGAGCTGTTTTTT	CASSLLGQGGTGELFF
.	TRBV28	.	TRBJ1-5	TGTGCCAGCAGTTTTTGGGGAGGGTTAGGAAGCAATCAGCCCCAGCATTTT	CASSFWGGLGSNQPQHF
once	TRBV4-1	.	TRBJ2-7	TGCGCCAGCAGCCAATCCGGGACGGACTCCTACGAGCAGTACTTC	CASSQSGTDSYEQYF
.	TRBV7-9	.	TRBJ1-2	TGTGCCAGCAGCCAAAGGACGGACAACTATGGCTACACCTTC	CASSQRTDNYGYTF
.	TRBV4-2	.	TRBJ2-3	TGCGCCAGCAGCCAAGATTGGGACTCTAGCACAGATACGCAGTATTTT	CASSQDWDSSTDTQYF
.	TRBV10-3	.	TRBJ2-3	TGTGCCATCAGTCTCGACACAGATACGCAGTATTTT	CAISLDTDTQYF
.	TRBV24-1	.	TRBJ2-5	TGTGCCACCAGTGCCTCTAGGGTTCTAAGGGGCCAAGAGACCCAGTACTTC	CATSASRVLRGQETQYF
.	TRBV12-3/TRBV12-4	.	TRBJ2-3	TGTGCCAGCAGTTTCCAGGTAGATACGCAGTATTTT	CASSFQVDTQYF
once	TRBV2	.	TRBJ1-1	TGTGCCAGCAATAAACCGGTGCGGTCGGGTCTGAACACTGAAGCTTTCTTT	CASNKPVRSGLNTEAFF
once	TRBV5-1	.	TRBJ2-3	TGCGCCAGCAAAAATCAGGTCTCTAGCACAGATACGCAGTATTTT	CASKNQVSSTDTQYF
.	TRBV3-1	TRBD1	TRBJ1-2	TGTGCCAGCAGCCAAGAAACAGGGGGCTATGGCTACACCTTC	CASSQETGGYGYTF
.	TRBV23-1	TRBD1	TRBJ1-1	TGCGCCAGCAGTCAATCCCTGGCAGGGGGGGGGACTGAAGCTTTCTTT	CASSQSLAGGGTEAFF
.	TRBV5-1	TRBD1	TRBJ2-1	TGCGCCAGCAGCCTGTCCGGCGGACAGGGGGCTCGCAATGAGCAGTTCTTC	CASSLSGGQGARNEQFF
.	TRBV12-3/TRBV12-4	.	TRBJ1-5	TGTGCCAGCAGCCCCACAGGGCTCTATCAGCCCCAGCATTTT	CASSPTGLYQPQHF
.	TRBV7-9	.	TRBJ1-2	TGTGCCAGCAGCTTGAGTGATTATGGCTACACCTTC	CASSLSDYGYTF
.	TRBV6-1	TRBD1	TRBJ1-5	TGTGCCAGCACCTTGACAGGGGGTGACCAGCCCCAGCATTTT	CASTLTGGDQPQHF
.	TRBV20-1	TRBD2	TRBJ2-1	TGCAGTGCTACCGGGACTAGTCCAGCGCAGTTCTTC	CSATGTSPAQFF
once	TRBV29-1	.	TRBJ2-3	TGCAGCGTTTTAGGGGCCCGCTCCCGTATGAAGTATTTT	CSVLGARSRMKYF
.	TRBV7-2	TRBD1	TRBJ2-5	TGTGCCAGCAGCTTAGTTAGGACAGGGCGGGGAGAGACCCAGTACTTC	CASSLVRTGRGETQYF
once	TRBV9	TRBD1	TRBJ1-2	TGTGCCAGCAGCGTAAGGGACAGGGCGGGCTATGGCTACACCTTC	CASSVRDRAGYGYTF
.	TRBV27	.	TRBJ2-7	TGTGCCAGCAGGTCACAAGACAAACCCTCCTTCTACGAGCAGTACTTC	CASRSQDKPSFYEQYF
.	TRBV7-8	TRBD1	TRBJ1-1	TGTGCCAGCAGCGAGACAGGGTCCCGGGTGACTGAAGCTTTCTTT	CASSETGSRVTEAFF
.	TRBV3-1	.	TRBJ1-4	TGTGCCAGCAGCCAAGATCTTCGCTCCGAACTGTTTTTT	CASSQDLRSELFF
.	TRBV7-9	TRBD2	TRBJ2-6	TGTGCCAGCAGCGGGGCGGGGGGGACCAACGTCCTGACTTTC	CASSGAGGTNVLTF
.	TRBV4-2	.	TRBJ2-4	TGTGCCAGCAGCCTCCCTACTTCGAGCATTCAGTACTTC	CASSLPTSSIQYF
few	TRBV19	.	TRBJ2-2	TGTGCCAGCTCCCCTCCCGCCGGGGAGCTGTTTTTT	CASSPPAGELFF
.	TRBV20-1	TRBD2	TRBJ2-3	TGCAGTGCCATCGGGAGGACTAGCGGGGCCGGAGGTACGCAGTATTTT	CSAIGRTSGAGGTQYF